This TCR beta chain was retrieved from a study of cytomegalovirus exposure and HLA in healthy donors. CDR1 is LNHDA and CDR2 is SQIVND in the germline V gene (reference sequence). This CDR3 region has 13 residues. Trimming left V 5 bases short and J 4 bases short, with 11 bases between. General observations from the study: TCR beta chain V- and J-gene trimming was linked, in a later analysis, to a missense variant in DCLRE1C. Cytomegalovirus status, reportedly, was diagnosed with high specificity and sensitivity by the classifier.

Regarding this clone: Its antigen is unknown.

The PCR made use of 60 Vbeta and 13 Jbeta primers. Method: immunoSEQ multiplex PCR; TCRdb's copy keeps in-frame clones and lacks some. The repertoire table contains tens of thousands of clones. Sequenced: PBMCs. The origin of this receptor is a man younger than 45 in good health and CMV-seronegative. The chain uses TRBV19 and TRBJ2-5, with a possible D match to TRBD1 (6 bases). CDR3 protein: CASSGGGRETQYF. CDR3 coding DNA: TGTGCCAGTAGTGGGGGCGGTAGAGAGACCCAGTACTTC.